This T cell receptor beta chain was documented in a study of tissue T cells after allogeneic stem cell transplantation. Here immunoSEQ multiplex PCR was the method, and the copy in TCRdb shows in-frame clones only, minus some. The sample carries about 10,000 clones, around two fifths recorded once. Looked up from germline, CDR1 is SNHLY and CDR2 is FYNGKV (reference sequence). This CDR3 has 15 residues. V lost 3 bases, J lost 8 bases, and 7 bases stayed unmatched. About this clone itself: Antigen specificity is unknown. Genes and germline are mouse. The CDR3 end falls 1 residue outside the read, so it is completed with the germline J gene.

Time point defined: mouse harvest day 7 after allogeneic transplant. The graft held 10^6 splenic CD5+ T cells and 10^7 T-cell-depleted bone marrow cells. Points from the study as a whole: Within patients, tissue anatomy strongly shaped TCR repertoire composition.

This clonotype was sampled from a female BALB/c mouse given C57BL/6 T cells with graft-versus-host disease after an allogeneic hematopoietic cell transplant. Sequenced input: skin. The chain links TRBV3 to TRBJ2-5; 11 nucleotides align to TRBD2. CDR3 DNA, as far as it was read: TGTGCCAGCAGCTTGAACTGGGGGGGCGCGGGCACCCAGTAC. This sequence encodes CASSLNWGGAGTQY. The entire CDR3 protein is CASSLNWGGAGTQYF.